The clone carrying this T cell receptor (beta chain) was detected only a few times. Its antigen is unknown. Germline V gene sequence: CDR1 SGHKS, CDR2 YYEKEE (reference sequence). CDR3 size: 15 residues. J gave up 1 base and V 6 bases, and 9 bases lay outside the gene matches. cDNA molecules, individually, were tagged with unique molecular identifiers. One entry per CDR3 protein results from TCRdb running MiXCR on the 5' RACE reads. Seen here are 80,000 to 95,000 distinct CDR3 sequences, around 15% observed once, and the top ten hold just under 0.6%. The data derive from a study of early T cells in non-severe SARS-CoV-2 infection. Looking at the study overall: Unpaired chains resulted from sequencing bulk RNA of unsorted whole blood. General study results and limits: CD4 and private specificities were missed by VDJdb matching, which favored anti-spike CD8 responses.

The J gene is TRBJ1-1, the V gene TRBV5-5, with 7 bases matching TRBD1. The material sequenced was whole blood. The TCR originated in an adult who was a healthcare worker with PCR-confirmed SARS-CoV-2 infection or an uninfected control (not recorded which). The chain's CDR3 is CASTPAWTGNTEAFF. The CDR3 DNA sequence: TGTGCCAGCACCCCCGCTTGGACAGGGAACACTGAAGCTTTCTTT.